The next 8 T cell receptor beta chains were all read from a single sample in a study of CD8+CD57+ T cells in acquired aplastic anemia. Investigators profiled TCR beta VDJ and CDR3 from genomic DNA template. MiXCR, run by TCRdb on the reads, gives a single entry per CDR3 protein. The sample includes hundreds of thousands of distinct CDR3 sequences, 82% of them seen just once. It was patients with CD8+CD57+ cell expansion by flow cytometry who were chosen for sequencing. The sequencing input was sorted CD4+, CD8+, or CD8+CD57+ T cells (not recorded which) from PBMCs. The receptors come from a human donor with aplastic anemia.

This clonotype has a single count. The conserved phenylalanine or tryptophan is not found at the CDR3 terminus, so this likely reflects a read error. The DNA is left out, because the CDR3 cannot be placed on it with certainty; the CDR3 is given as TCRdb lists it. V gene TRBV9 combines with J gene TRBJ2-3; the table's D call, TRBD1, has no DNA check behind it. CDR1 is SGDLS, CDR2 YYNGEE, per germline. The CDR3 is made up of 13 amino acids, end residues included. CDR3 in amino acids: CASGDGGTTGQNI.

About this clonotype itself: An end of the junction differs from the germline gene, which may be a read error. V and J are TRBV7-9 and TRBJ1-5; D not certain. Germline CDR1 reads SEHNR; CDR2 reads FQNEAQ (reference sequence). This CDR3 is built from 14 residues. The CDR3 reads CASSSSDTHYPRPF. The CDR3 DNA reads TGTGCCAGCAGCTCCTCGGATACCCATTATCCTCGGCCATTT.

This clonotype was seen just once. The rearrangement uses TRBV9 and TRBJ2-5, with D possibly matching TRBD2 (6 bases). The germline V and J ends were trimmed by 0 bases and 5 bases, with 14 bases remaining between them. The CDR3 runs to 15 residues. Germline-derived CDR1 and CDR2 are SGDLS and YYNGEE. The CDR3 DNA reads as TGTGCCAGCAGCGTAGGCGGGCAGGGAGGTGAGACCCAGTACTTC. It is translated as CASSVGGQGGETQYF.

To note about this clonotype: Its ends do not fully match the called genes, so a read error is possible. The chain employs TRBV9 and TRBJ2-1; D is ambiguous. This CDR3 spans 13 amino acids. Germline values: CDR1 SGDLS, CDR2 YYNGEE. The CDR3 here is CASSDGVSRNQLF. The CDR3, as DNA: TGTGCCAGCAGCGATGGGGTCTCGCGTAATCAGCTCTTC.

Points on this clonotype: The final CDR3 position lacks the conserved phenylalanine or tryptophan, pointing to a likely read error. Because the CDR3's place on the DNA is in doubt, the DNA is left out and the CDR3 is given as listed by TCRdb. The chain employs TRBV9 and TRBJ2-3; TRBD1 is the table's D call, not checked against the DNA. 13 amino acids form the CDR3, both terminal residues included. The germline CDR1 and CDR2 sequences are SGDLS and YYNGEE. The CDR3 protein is CASGDDGASYNSL.

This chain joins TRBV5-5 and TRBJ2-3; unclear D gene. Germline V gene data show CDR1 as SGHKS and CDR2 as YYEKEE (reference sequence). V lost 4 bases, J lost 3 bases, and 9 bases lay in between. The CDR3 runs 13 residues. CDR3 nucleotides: TGTGCCAGCAGCGACTCACAGACAGATACGCAGTATTTT. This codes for CASSDSQTDTQYF.

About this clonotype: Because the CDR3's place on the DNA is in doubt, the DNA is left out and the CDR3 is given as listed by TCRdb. This CDR3 reads CASGRAGYIQYFV. The chain is built from TRBV9 and TRBJ2-7. From its first to its last residue, the CDR3 has 13 amino acids. Germline CDR1 is SGDLS and CDR2 is YYNGEE.

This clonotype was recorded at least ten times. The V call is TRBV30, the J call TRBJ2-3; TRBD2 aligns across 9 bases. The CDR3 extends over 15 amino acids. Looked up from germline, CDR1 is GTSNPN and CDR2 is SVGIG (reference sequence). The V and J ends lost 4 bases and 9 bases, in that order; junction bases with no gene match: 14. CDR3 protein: CAWTGSSGMGQTQYF. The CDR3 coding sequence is TGTGCCTGGACAGGGTCTAGCGGGATGGGTCAAACGCAGTATTTT.